This T cell receptor (beta chain) was found in a study of cytomegalovirus exposure and HLA in healthy donors. Notes on this clone: What it binds is unknown.

Germline lookup yields CDR1 MNHEY and CDR2 SMNVEV (reference sequence). Losses at the gene ends were 9 bases for V and 9 bases for J; bases not matched to a gene: 14. CDR3 length: 15 amino acids. Primers included in the PCR were 60 Vbeta and 13 Jbeta primers. Here immunoSEQ multiplex PCR was the method, and the copy in TCRdb shows in-frame clones only, minus some. The sample contains 140,000 or so clones, about 82% of which appear only once. The study's findings and limits: TCR beta sequences reportedly predicted the HLA-A and HLA-B alleles of most subjects accurately. The study recorded 164 TCR beta chains that were cytomegalovirus-associated.

Healthy bone marrow donors made up the donors. This clonotype was obtained from a woman aged 40 to 55 in good health and CMV-seropositive. Source material: PBMCs. This rearrangement joins TRBV27 to TRBJ2-1, with TRBD1 identical over 10 bases. The CDR3 DNA sequence: TGTGCCAGGGGGGGTAGACAGGGGGCGAAGGGTGAGCAGTTCTTC. Translation: CARGGRQGAKGEQFF.